This T cell receptor beta chain was identified in a study of T cells in Graves' hyperthyroidism and ophthalmopathy. This clonotype was seen repeatedly, ten times or more. Its antigen is not known. The source material, RNA transcripts, was used to amplify TCR beta CDR3 regions. TCR CDR3 underwent first-round RT-PCR with the HTBI primer set. TCRdb reanalysed the multiplex PCR reads using MiXCR and keeps one entry per CDR3 protein. In the table there are around 580,000 distinct CDR3 sequences, 16% of which are singletons. Lactation, pregnancy, other autoimmune disease or uncontrolled infection led to exclusion of patients. Study-wide findings and caveats: Blood held most thyroid clonotypes expanded above 0.001 frequency. Model predictions of ophthalmopathy came a median around 6.5 months before onset.

The material sequenced was blood. This receptor was obtained from a woman between 18 and 29 years old with Graves' hyperthyroidism.

CDR3: CASRLGEGFRGVSYEQYF. The CDR3 DNA reads as TGTGCCAGCCGCCTGGGTGAGGGGTTTAGGGGGGTTTCCTACGAGCAGTACTTC. The genes are TRBV7-2 and TRBJ2-7, with D perhaps being TRBD1 or TRBD2 (6 bases each). The CDR3 is made up of 18 amino acids. CDR1 and CDR2 (germline): SGHTA, FQGNSA. V shed 8 bases and J shed 1 base, with 27 bases lying between them.